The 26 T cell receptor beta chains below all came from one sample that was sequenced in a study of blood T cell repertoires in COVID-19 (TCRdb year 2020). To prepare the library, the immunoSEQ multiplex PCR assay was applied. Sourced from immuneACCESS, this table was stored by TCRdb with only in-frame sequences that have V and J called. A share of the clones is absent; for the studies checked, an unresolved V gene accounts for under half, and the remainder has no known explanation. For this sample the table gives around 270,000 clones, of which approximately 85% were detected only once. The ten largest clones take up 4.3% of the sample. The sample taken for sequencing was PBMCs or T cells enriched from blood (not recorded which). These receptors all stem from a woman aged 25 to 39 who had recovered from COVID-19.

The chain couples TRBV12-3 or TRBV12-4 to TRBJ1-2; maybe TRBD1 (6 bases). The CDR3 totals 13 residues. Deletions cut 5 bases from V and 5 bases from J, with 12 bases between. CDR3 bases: TGTGCCAGCAGTCCCGCGGACAGATATGGCTACACCTTC. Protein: CASSPADRYGYTF.

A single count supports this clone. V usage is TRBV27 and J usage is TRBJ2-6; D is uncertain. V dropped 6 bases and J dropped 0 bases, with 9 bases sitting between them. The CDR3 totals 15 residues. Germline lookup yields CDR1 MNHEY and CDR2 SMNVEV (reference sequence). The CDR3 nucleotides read TGTGCCAGCAGGAAAGTCTACTCTGGGGCCAACGTCCTGACTTTC. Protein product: CASRKVYSGANVLTF.

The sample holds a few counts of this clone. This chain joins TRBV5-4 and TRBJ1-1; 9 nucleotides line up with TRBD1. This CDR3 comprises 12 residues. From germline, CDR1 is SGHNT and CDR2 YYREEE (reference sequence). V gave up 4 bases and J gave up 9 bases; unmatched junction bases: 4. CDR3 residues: CASSPGTGKAFF. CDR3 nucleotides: TGTGCCAGCAGCCCCGGGACAGGGAAAGCTTTCTTT.

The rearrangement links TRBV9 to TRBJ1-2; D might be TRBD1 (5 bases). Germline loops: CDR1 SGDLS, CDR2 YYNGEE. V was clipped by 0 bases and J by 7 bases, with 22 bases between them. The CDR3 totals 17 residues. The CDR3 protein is CASSVGIGSGVYAGYTF. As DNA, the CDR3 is TGTGCCAGCAGCGTAGGCATAGGGTCGGGGGTATATGCTGGCTACACCTTC.

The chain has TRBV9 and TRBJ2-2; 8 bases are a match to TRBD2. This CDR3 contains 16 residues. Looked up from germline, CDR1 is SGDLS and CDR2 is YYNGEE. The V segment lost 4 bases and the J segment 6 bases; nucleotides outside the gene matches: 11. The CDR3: CASSPPTGGGSGELFF. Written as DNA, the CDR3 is TGTGCCAGCAGCCCCCCTACGGGAGGGGGGTCCGGGGAGCTGTTTTTT.

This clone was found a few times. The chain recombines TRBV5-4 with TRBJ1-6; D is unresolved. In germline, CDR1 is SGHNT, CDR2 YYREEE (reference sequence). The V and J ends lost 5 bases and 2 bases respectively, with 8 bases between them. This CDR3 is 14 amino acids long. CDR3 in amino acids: CASRAPPYNSPLHF. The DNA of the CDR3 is TGTGCCAGCAGGGCACCCCCCTATAATTCACCCCTCCACTTT. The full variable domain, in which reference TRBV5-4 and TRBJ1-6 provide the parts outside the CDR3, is ETGVTQSPTHLIKTRGQQVTLRCSSQSGHNTVSWYQQALGQGPQFIFQYYREEENGRGNFPPRFSGLQFPNYSSELNVNALELDDSALYLCASRAPPYNSPLHFGNGTRLTVT.

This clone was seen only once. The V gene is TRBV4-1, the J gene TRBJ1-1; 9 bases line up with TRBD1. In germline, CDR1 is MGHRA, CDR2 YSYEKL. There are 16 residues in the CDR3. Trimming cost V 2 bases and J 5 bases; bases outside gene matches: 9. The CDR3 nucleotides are TGCGCCAGCAGCCAAAAGCAGGACAGGGGAGAAACTGAAGCTTTCTTT. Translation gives CASSQKQDRGETEAFF.

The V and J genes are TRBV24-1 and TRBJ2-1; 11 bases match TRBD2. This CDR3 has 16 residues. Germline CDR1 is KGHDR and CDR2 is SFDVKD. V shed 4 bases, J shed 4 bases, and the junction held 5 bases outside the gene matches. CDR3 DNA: TGTGCCACCAGTGACCCGGGACTAGCGGCATACAATGAGCAGTTCTTC. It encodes CATSDPGLAAYNEQFF.

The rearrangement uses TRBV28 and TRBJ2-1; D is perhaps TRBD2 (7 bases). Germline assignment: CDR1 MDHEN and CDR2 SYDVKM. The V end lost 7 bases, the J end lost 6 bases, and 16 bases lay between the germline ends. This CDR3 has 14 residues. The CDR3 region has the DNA TGTGCCAGCACTAACCGGGGGGCTACCAATGAGCAGTTCTTC. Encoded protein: CASTNRGATNEQFF.

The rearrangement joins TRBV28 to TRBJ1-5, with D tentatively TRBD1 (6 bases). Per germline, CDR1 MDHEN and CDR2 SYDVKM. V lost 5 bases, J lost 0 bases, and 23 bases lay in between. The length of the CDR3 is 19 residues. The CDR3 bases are TGTGCCAGCAGTCCCCATTCCCCGGGCAGGGGCTTTAGCAATCAGCCCCAGCATTTT. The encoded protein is CASSPHSPGRGFSNQPQHF. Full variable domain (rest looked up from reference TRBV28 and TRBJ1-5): DVKVTQSSRYLVKRTGEKVFLECVQDMDHENMFWYRQDPGLGLRLIYFSYDVKMKEKGDIPEGYSVSREKKERFSLILESASTNQTSMYLCASSPHSPGRGFSNQPQHFGDGTRLSIL.

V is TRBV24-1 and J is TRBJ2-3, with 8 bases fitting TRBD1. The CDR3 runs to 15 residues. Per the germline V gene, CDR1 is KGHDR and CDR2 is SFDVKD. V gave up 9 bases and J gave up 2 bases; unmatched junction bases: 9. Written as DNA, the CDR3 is TGTGCCACCCAGGGGGCAGGGACATCCACAGATACGCAGTATTTT. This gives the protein CATQGAGTSTDTQYF.

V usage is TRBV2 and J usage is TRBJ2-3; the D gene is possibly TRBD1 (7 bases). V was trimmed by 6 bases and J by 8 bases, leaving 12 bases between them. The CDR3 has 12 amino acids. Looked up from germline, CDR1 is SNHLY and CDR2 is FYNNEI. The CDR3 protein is CASREGASTQYF. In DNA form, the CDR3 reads TGTGCCAGCAGGGAGGGGGCTAGTACGCAGTATTTT.

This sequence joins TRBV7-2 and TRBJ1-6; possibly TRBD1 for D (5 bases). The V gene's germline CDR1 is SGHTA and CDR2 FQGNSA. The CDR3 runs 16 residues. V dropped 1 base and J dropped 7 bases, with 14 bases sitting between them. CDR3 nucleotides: TGTGCCAGCAGCTTAGGGGGACGGGAGGTGAATTCACCCCTCCACTTT. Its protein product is CASSLGGREVNSPLHF.

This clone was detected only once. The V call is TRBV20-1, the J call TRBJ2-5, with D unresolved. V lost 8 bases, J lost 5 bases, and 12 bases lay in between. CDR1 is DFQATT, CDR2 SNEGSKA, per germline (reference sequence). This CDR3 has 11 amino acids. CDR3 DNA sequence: TGCAGTTTCACCTCCCGGGAGACCCAGTACTTC. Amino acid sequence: CSFTSRETQYF.

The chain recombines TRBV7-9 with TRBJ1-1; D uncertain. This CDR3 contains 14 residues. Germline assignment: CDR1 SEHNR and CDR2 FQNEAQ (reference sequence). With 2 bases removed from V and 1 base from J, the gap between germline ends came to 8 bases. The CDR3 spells CASSLPGANTEAFF. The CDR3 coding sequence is TGTGCCAGCAGCTTACCGGGTGCGAACACTGAAGCTTTCTTT.

CDR3 residues: CASGRDRGFGEQFF. The DNA for the CDR3 is TGTGCCAGCGGAAGGGACAGGGGATTCGGTGAGCAGTTCTTC. The V call is TRBV13, the J call TRBJ2-1, with 10 bases identical to TRBD1. CDR3 size: 14 residues. V shed 8 bases, J shed 9 bases, and the junction held 10 bases outside the gene matches. Germline V CDR1 and CDR2: PRHDT, FYEKMQ (reference sequence). The entire variable domain, with the rest obtained from reference TRBV13 and TRBJ2-1, is as follows: AAGVIQSPRHLIKEKRETATLKCYPIPRHDTVYWYQQGPGQDPQFLISFYEKMQSDKGSIPDRFSAQQFSDYHSELNMSSLELGDSALYFCASGRDRGFGEQFFGPGTRLTVL.

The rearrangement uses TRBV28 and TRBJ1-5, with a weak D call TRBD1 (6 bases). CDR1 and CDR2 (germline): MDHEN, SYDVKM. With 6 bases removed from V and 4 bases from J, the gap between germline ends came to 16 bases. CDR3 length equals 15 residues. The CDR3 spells CASRPDGQPNQPQHF. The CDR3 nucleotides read TGTGCCAGCAGGCCGGACGGACAGCCTAATCAGCCCCAGCATTTT.

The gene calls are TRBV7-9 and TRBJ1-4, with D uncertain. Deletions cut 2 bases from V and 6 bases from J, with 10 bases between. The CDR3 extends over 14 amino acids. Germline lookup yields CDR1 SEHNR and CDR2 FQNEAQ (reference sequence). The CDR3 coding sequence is TGTGCCAGCAGCTTAATGGGCCTGGATGAAAAACTGTTTTTT. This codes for CASSLMGLDEKLFF.

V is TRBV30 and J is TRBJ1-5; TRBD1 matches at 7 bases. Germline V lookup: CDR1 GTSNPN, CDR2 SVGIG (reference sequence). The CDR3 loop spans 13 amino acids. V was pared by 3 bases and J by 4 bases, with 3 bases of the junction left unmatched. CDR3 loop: CAWRGQENQPQHF. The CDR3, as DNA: TGTGCCTGGAGAGGACAGGAAAATCAGCCCCAGCATTTT.

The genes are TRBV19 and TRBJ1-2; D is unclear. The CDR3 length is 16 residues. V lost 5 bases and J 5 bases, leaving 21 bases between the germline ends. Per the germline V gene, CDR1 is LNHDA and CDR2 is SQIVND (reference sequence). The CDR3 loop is CASSSPRQDNAYGYTF. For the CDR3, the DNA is TGTGCCAGTAGTTCCCCTCGCCAGGATAATGCTTATGGCTACACCTTC.

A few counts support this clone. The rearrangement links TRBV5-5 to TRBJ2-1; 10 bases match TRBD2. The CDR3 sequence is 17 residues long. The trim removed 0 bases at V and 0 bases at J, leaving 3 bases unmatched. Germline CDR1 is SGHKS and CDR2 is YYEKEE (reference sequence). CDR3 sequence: CASSLAASGSSYNEQFF. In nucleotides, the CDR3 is TGTGCCAGCAGCTTGGCCGCTAGCGGGAGCTCCTACAATGAGCAGTTCTTC.

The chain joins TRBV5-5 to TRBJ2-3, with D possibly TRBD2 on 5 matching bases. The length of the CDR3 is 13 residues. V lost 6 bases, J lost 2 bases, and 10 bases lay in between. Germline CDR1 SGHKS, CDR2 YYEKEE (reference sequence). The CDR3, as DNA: TGTGCCAGCACCGGAGGTGTCACAGATACGCAGTATTTT. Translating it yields CASTGGVTDTQYF.

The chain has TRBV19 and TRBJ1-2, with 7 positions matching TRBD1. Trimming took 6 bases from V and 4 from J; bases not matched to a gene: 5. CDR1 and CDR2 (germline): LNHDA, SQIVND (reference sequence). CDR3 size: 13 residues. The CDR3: CASSPGGGYGYTF. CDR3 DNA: TGTGCCAGTAGCCCAGGGGGAGGCTATGGCTACACCTTC.

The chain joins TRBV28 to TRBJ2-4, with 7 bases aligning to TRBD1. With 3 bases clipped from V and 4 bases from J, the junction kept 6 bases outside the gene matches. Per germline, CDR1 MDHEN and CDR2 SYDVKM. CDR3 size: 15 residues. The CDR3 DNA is TGTGCCAGCAGTTTGAGTGACAGGGAAAAAAACATTCAGTACTTC. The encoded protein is CASSLSDREKNIQYF. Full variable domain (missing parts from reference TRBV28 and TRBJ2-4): DVKVTQSSRYLVKRTGEKVFLECVQDMDHENMFWYRQDPGLGLRLIYFSYDVKMKEKGDIPEGYSVSREKKERFSLILESASTNQTSMYLCASSLSDREKNIQYFGAGTRLSVL.

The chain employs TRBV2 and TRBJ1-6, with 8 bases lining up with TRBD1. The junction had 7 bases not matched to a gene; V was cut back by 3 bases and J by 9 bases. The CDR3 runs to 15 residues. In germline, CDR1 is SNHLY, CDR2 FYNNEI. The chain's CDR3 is CASSEDGRGLSPLHF. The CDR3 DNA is TGTGCCAGCAGTGAGGATGGCAGGGGGCTTTCACCCCTCCACTTT. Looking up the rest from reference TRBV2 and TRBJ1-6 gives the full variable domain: EPEVTQTPSHQVTQMGQEVILRCVPISNHLYFYWYRQILGQKVEFLVSFYNNEISEKSEIFDDQFSVERPDGSNFTLKIRSTKLEDSAMYFCASSEDGRGLSPLHFGNGTRLTVT.

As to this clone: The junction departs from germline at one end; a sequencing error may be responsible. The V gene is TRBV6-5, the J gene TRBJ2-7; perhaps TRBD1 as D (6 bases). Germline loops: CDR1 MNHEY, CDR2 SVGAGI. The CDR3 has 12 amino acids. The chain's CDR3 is CASTSNGQPLHF. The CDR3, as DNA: TGTGCCAGCACCTCAAATGGACAGCCCCTCCACTTC.